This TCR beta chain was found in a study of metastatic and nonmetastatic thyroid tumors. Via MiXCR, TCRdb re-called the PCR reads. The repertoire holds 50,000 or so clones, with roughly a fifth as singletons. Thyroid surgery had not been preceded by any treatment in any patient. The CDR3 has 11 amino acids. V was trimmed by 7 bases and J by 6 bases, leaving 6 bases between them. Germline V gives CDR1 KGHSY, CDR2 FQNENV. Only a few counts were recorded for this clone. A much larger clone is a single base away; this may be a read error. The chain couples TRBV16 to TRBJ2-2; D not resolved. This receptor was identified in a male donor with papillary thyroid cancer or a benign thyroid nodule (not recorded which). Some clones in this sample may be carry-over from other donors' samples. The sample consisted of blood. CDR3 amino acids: CASIQPGELFF. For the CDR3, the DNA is TGTGCCAGCATCCAGCCCGGGGAGCTGTTTTTT.